This entry lists 27 T cell receptor beta chains sequenced from one sample in a study of blood T cell repertoires in COVID-19. Assay used: immunoSEQ multiplex PCR; TCRdb lists only in-frame clones, some missing. The sample includes around 57,000 clones, about nine tenths of them seen just once. The sequencing sample was made of peripheral blood. All receptors derive from a human donor with active COVID-19. The donor label of this sample is uncertain.

This sequence joins TRBV19 and TRBJ1-4; 7 bases line up with TRBD1. CDR3 size: 15 residues. J was trimmed by 6 bases and V by 5 bases; bases with no gene match: 9. Germline CDR1 reads LNHDA; CDR2 reads SQIVND (reference sequence). The CDR3 region has the DNA TGTGCCAGTAGTCCCCGACAGGGAAAAGATGAAAAACTGTTTTTT. This sequence encodes CASSPRQGKDEKLFF.

As concerns this clone: Germline is not matched at one junction end, which may reflect a read error. The chain recombines TRBV6-5 with TRBJ2-5; a possible D gene is TRBD2 (6 bases). Germline V gene sequence: CDR1 MNHEY, CDR2 SVGAGI. The CDR3 is 13 residues long. Here the CDR3 DNA reads TGTGCCAGCAGTTACGGAGGGGTTGGGGTCAGCCACTTC. Residues: CASSYGGVGVSHF.

The genes are TRBV27 and TRBJ2-5, with 7 nucleotides matching TRBD1. Germline-derived CDR1 and CDR2 are MNHEY and SMNVEV (reference sequence). Germline trimming cut 5 bases from V and 2 bases from J; bases unmatched to any gene: 14. This CDR3 region has 17 residues. The CDR3 loop is CASSIRYRGIGQETQYF. DNA of the CDR3: TGTGCCAGCAGTATACGATACAGGGGAATCGGGCAAGAGACCCAGTACTTC.

A single count supports this clone. The genes are TRBV7-2 and TRBJ1-2; TRBD1 aligns across 8 bases. The junction had 13 bases not matched to a gene; V was cut back by 5 bases and J by 8 bases. Per germline, CDR1 SGHTA and CDR2 FQGNSA. The CDR3 covers 15 residues. In nucleotides, the CDR3 is TGTGCCAGCAGCGAGGACAGGGTCGGGGTTTGGGGCTACACCTTC. This codes for CASSEDRVGVWGYTF. Full variable domain (remainder filled in from reference TRBV7-2 and TRBJ1-2): GAGVSQSPSNKVTEKGKDVELRCDPISGHTALYWYRQSLGQGLEFLIYFQGNSAPDKSGLPSDRFSAERTGGSVSTLTIQRTQQEDSAVYLCASSEDRVGVWGYTFGSGTRLTVV.

V and J are TRBV3-1 (or the pseudogene TRBV3-2) and TRBJ2-7; 10 nucleotides match TRBD2. V dropped 4 bases and J dropped 0; count of bases not matched to a gene: 3. The CDR3 runs 15 residues. Germline V gives CDR1 LGHDT, CDR2 YNNKEL (reference sequence). The CDR3 nucleotides read TGTGCCAGCAGCCCGGGACTAGCGCCCTCCTACGAGCAGTACTTC. Translated: CASSPGLAPSYEQYF.

This rearrangement joins TRBV30 to TRBJ2-5; 8 nucleotides align to TRBD2. With 2 bases clipped from V and 3 bases from J, the junction kept 5 bases outside the gene matches. Germline V lookup: CDR1 GTSNPN, CDR2 SVGIG (reference sequence). There are 14 residues in the CDR3. In DNA form, the CDR3 reads TGTGCCTGGAGTCACGGGGGGGTAGAAGAGACCCAGTACTTC. This translates into CAWSHGGVEETQYF.

The genes are TRBV9 and TRBJ2-1; TRBD2 agrees at 11 bases. The CDR3 has 16 residues. The junction had 9 bases not matched to a gene; V was cut back by 3 bases and J by 7 bases. Germline CDR1 reads SGDLS; CDR2 reads YYNGEE. The CDR3: CASSGPLAGVGNEQFF. The CDR3 DNA reads TGTGCCAGCAGCGGCCCACTAGCGGGAGTCGGAAATGAGCAGTTCTTC.

V gene TRBV2 combines with J gene TRBJ2-5; 11 nucleotides agree with TRBD1. Germline loops: CDR1 SNHLY, CDR2 FYNNEI. The CDR3 loop spans 13 amino acids. J lost 2 bases, V lost 9 bases, and 2 bases had no gene match. The CDR3 protein is CARGDRGQETQYF. In DNA, the CDR3 is TGTGCCAGGGGGGACAGGGGGCAAGAGACCCAGTACTTC.

The chain combines TRBV6-2 or TRBV6-3 with TRBJ1-6; perhaps TRBD1 as D (6 bases). The V end lost 5 bases, the J end lost 6 bases, and 14 bases lay between the germline ends. Germline V gene lookup returns CDR1 MNHEY and CDR2 SVGEGT. The CDR3 totals 15 residues. CDR3: CASSLSTGLNSPLHF. In DNA, the CDR3 is TGTGCCAGCAGTCTGTCGACAGGCCTTAATTCACCCCTCCACTTT.

V is TRBV5-1 and J is TRBJ2-7, with TRBD1 as a possible D gene (5 bases). Per the germline V gene, CDR1 is SGHRS and CDR2 is YFSETQ. The CDR3 runs to 16 residues. V gave up 4 bases and J gave up 10 bases, with 27 bases separating them. This CDR3 reads CASSPATAQGSPTQYF. CDR3 sequence (DNA): TGCGCCAGCAGCCCGGCGACAGCCCAAGGGTCCCCCACTCAGTACTTC. Drawing the rest from reference TRBV5-1 and TRBJ2-7, the complete variable domain is KAGVTQTPRYLIKTRGQQVTLSCSPISGHRSVSWYQQTPGQGLQFLFEYFSETQRNKGNFPGRFSGRQFSNSRSEMNVSTLELGDSALYLCASSPATAQGSPTQYFGPGTRLTVT.

The chain couples TRBV6-2 or TRBV6-3 to TRBJ1-1; a weak D match, TRBD1 (6 bases). Germline CDR1 MNHEY, CDR2 SVGEGT. The CDR3 has 15 amino acids. The germline V and J ends were trimmed by 2 bases and 0 bases, with 10 bases remaining between them. The CDR3 is CASSYSRTVNTEAFF. The DNA of the CDR3 is TGTGCCAGCAGTTACAGCCGGACAGTGAACACTGAAGCTTTCTTT.

The rearrangement links TRBV18 to TRBJ2-1; no firm D call. This CDR3 is built from 15 residues. CDR1 KGHSH and CDR2 LQKENI come from the germline V gene. Trimming took off 0 bases at V and 2 bases at J, with 8 bases between the two ends. CDR3 residues: CASSPPSAPYNEQFF. CDR3 DNA: TGTGCCAGCTCACCACCCAGCGCGCCCTACAATGAGCAGTTCTTC.

The rearrangement uses TRBV28 and TRBJ1-6; a weak D match, TRBD1 (5 bases). V lost 11 bases to trimming and J lost 5 bases, with 13 bases between them. This CDR3 spans 13 amino acids. Germline assignment: CDR1 MDHEN and CDR2 SYDVKM. The DNA of the CDR3 is TGTGCCGCGCGGGGACTAAATAATTCACCCCTCCACTTT. This gives the protein CAARGLNNSPLHF.

CDR3 in DNA: TGTGCCAGCAGTAAGCCGCCTAGCGGGGGAACCTACGAGCAGTACTTC. Translation gives CASSKPPSGGTYEQYF. The chain couples TRBV6-2 or TRBV6-3 to TRBJ2-7; 10 positions agree with TRBD2. The CDR3 is made up of 16 amino acids. With V trimmed by 5 bases and J by 2 bases, 9 bases remained unmatched. Looked up from germline, CDR1 is MNHEY and CDR2 is SVGEGT.

The chain combines TRBV5-4 with TRBJ1-2; TRBD1 matches at 8 bases. The V segment lost 4 bases and the J segment 4 bases; nucleotides outside the gene matches: 9. The CDR3 is 15 amino acids. Germline CDR1 reads SGHNT; CDR2 reads YYREEE (reference sequence). The chain's CDR3 is CASSQIGQGGYGYTF. DNA for the CDR3: TGTGCCAGCAGCCAAATCGGACAGGGAGGCTATGGCTACACCTTC.

The J gene is TRBJ2-7, the V gene TRBV6-5; perhaps TRBD1 as D (6 bases). CDR1 is MNHEY and CDR2 is SVGAGI in the germline V gene. The CDR3 spans 15 residues. Between the trimmed V and J ends, which lost 6 bases and 6 bases, there was a span of 21 bases. The CDR3 bases are TGTGCCAGCAGGCGCCGGGACACCCCGTCTGTCGAGCAGTACTTC. Protein sequence: CASRRRDTPSVEQYF.

V and J are TRBV7-2 and TRBJ1-2; D not resolved. Germline CDR1 SGHTA, CDR2 FQGNSA. V shed 3 bases and J shed 7 bases, with 9 bases lying between them. The CDR3 runs 12 residues. The CDR3 coding sequence is TGTGCCAGCAGCTTTGGTAGCTCTGGCTACACCTTC. This gives the protein CASSFGSSGYTF. Drawing the rest from reference TRBV7-2 and TRBJ1-2, the complete variable domain is GAGVSQSPSNKVTEKGKDVELRCDPISGHTALYWYRQSLGQGLEFLIYFQGNSAPDKSGLPSDRFSAERTGGSVSTLTIQRTQQEDSAVYLCASSFGSSGYTFGSGTRLTVV.

V gene TRBV5-1 combines with J gene TRBJ1-2; 10 nucleotides line up with TRBD1. V shed 4 bases and J 6 bases; nucleotides not matched to a gene: 9. The germline V gene has CDR1 SGHRS and CDR2 YFSETQ. This CDR3 is 15 amino acids long. The CDR3, as DNA: TGCGCCAGCAGCCTCCGGGACAGGGGCGCGGATGGCTACACCTTC. It encodes CASSLRDRGADGYTF. Full variable domain (outside the CDR3, taken from reference TRBV5-1 and TRBJ1-2): KAGVTQTPRYLIKTRGQQVTLSCSPISGHRSVSWYQQTPGQGLQFLFEYFSETQRNKGNFPGRFSGRQFSNSRSEMNVSTLELGDSALYLCASSLRDRGADGYTFGSGTRLTVV.

The chain joins TRBV2 to TRBJ1-6; no definite D call. The germline gives CDR1 SNHLY, CDR2 FYNNEI. V lost 3 bases and J 10 bases, leaving 7 bases between the germline ends. The CDR3 is 12 residues long. CDR3 nucleotides: TGTGCCAGCAGTGATTGGCAGTCACCCCTCCACTTT. This sequence encodes CASSDWQSPLHF. Looking up the rest from reference TRBV2 and TRBJ1-6 gives the full variable domain: EPEVTQTPSHQVTQMGQEVILRCVPISNHLYFYWYRQILGQKVEFLVSFYNNEISEKSEIFDDQFSVERPDGSNFTLKIRSTKLEDSAMYFCASSDWQSPLHFGNGTRLTVT.

The J gene is TRBJ2-1, the V gene TRBV6-5; 8 bases align to TRBD2. Trimming removed 6 bases from V and 7 bases from J; junction bases left unmatched: 8. Germline lookup yields CDR1 MNHEY and CDR2 SVGAGI. This CDR3 is 14 amino acids long. The CDR3 loop reads CASRAPGLVNEQFF. DNA for the CDR3: TGTGCCAGCAGAGCGCCGGGACTAGTTAATGAGCAGTTCTTC.

V and J are TRBV2 and TRBJ2-3; D may be TRBD2 (6 bases). Germline lookup yields CDR1 SNHLY and CDR2 FYNNEI. Trimming removed 7 bases from V and 3 bases from J, with 14 bases in between. The CDR3 contains 14 residues. CDR3 in amino acids: CASTLLAPTDTQYF. CDR3 nucleotide sequence: TGTGCCAGCACCCTACTAGCCCCAACAGATACGCAGTATTTT.

The V gene is TRBV10-3, the J gene TRBJ2-5; D might be TRBD1 (5 bases). CDR1 is ENHRY, CDR2 SYGVKD, per germline. There are 14 residues in the CDR3. V was clipped by 0 bases and J by 2 bases, with 7 bases between them. CDR3 residues: CAISESNRQETQYF. The CDR3 bases are TGTGCCATCAGTGAGTCTAACAGGCAAGAGACCCAGTACTTC.

This clone was detected only once. The chain joins TRBV27 to TRBJ2-3, with 10 bases lining up with TRBD1. Looked up from germline, CDR1 is MNHEY and CDR2 is SMNVEV (reference sequence). This CDR3 spans 18 amino acids. V lost 3 bases and J lost 2; bases outside the gene matches: 11. The CDR3 reads CASSFTPPGQGYTDTQYF. CDR3 nucleotide sequence: TGTGCCAGCAGTTTTACCCCTCCGGGACAGGGGTACACAGATACGCAGTATTTT.

CDR3 sequence reads: CAFYPPSGSNEQFF. CDR3 DNA sequence: TGTGCCTTTTACCCCCCTAGCGGGAGCAATGAGCAGTTCTTC. The chain is built from TRBV30 and TRBJ2-1; TRBD2 agrees at 10 bases. This CDR3 spans 14 amino acids. V was pared by 7 bases and J by 6 bases, with 9 bases of the junction left unmatched. Germline V gives CDR1 GTSNPN, CDR2 SVGIG (reference sequence).

The genes are TRBV4-1 and TRBJ1-2; TRBD1 aligns across 7 bases. This CDR3 contains 14 residues. The V and J ends lost 4 bases and 3 bases, in that order; junction bases with no gene match: 5. Germline assignment: CDR1 MGHRA and CDR2 YSYEKL. CDR3 residues: CASSRDQGDYGYTF. CDR3 sequence (DNA): TGCGCCAGCAGCCGAGACCAGGGGGACTATGGCTACACCTTC.

The chain employs TRBV30 and TRBJ1-1, with TRBD1 matching 8 bases. Germline CDR1 and CDR2: GTSNPN and SVGIG (reference sequence). The CDR3 consists of 13 residues. The J segment lost 2 bases and the V segment lost 5 bases, leaving 4 bases of the junction unmatched. CDR3 protein: CAWDRGLNTEAFF. CDR3 in DNA: TGTGCCTGGGACAGGGGCCTCAACACTGAAGCTTTCTTT.

The rearrangement joins TRBV28 to TRBJ2-7; no reliable D call. Trimming shortened V by 3 bases and J by 5 bases, and 5 bases separated the two germline ends. This CDR3 comprises 11 residues. The germline gives CDR1 MDHEN, CDR2 SYDVKM. CDR3 nucleotides: TGTGCCAGCAGTTTCAATGACGAGCAGTACTTC. This gives the protein CASSFNDEQYF.